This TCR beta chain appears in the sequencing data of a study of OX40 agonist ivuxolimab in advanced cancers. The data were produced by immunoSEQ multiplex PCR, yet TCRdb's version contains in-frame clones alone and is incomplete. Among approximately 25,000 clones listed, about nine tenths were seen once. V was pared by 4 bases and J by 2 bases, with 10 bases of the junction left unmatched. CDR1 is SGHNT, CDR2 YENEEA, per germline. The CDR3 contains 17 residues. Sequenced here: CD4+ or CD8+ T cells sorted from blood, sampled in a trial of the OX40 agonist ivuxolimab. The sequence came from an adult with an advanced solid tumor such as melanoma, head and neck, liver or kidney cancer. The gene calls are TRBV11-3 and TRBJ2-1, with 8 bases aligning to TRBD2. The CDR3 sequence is CASSSTRSGSTYNEQFF. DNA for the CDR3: TGTGCCAGCAGCTCCACCCGGAGCGGGAGTACCTACAATGAGCAGTTCTTC.